This entry describes one TCR beta chain. The antigen remains unidentified. Each of the donors was a healthy adult who was HIV-negative and had not had a recent acute infection or vaccination. The data were obtained in a study of shared clonotypes between healthy human individuals. Overall study results and limits: Four donors held approximately 4.5% of naive CD4 clonotypes in common.

Assay used: immunoSEQ multiplex PCR; TCRdb lists only in-frame clones, some missing. The table has roughly 2 million clones, approximately 95% seen once. The sequence was obtained from a man between 18 and 29 years old in good health. The source material was naive CD4+ T cells sorted from blood. Described subset: CD45RA+ positively selected.

The CDR3 loop is CASREDPGRNQPQHF. The CDR3 coding sequence is TGTGCCAGTAGAGAAGACCCAGGGCGCAATCAGCCCCAGCATTTT. The V and J genes are TRBV19 and TRBJ1-5; D possibly corresponds to TRBD1 (5 bases). Trimming stripped 6 bases from V and 2 bases from J, with 14 bases between. Per the germline V gene, CDR1 is LNHDA and CDR2 is SQIVND (reference sequence). The CDR3 has 15 amino acids.